Each of the 3 T cell receptor beta chains below was sequenced from the same sample in a study of CD8+CD57+ T cells in acquired aplastic anemia. Genomic DNA provided the template from which TCR beta VDJ and CDR3 profiles were obtained. TCRdb redid the calling of the reads with MiXCR, one entry per CDR3 protein. The table lists 150,000 to 200,000 distinct CDR3 sequences, 64% of them singletons, with roughly 50% in the top ten. The specimen sequenced was sorted CD4+, CD8+, or CD8+CD57+ T cells (not recorded which) from PBMCs. The origin of the receptors is a human donor with severe aplastic anemia or a healthy control (not recorded which).

This clonotype occurred many times. The chain joins TRBV6-1 to TRBJ1-3; D is undetermined. This CDR3 region has 14 residues. CDR1 and CDR2 from the germline V gene are MNHNS and SASEGT. V gave up 2 bases and J gave up 8 bases, with 13 bases separating them. The CDR3 DNA reads as TGTGCCAGCAGTGAATCGCTATCCCTCGACACCATATATTTT. Amino acid sequence: CASSESLSLDTIYF.

This sequence joins TRBV20-1 and TRBJ2-1; D perhaps matches TRBD2 (6 bases). Germline CDR1 is DFQATT and CDR2 is SNEGSKA (reference sequence). Trimming cost V 6 bases and J 12 bases, with 18 bases left between them. The CDR3 is 12 residues long. This CDR3 is CSAVSGGIWQFF. CDR3 DNA sequence: TGCAGTGCGGTTAGTGGCGGGATCTGGCAGTTCTTC.

This chain links TRBV10-3 with TRBJ2-7, with a weak D call TRBD2 (7 bases). The CDR3 loop spans 15 amino acids. Germline V gene lookup returns CDR1 ENHRY and CDR2 SYGVKD. V was shortened by 6 bases and J by 0 bases, with 15 bases between the two germline ends. DNA of the CDR3: TGTGCCATCAGCAACCAGGGAGGGGGCTCCTACGAGCAGTACTTC. Its protein is CAISNQGGGSYEQYF.